What follows are 12 T cell receptor beta chains derived from one specimen sequenced in a study of cytomegalovirus exposure and HLA in healthy donors. Only in-frame clones appear in the TCRdb table, and some are missing; sequencing was by immunoSEQ multiplex PCR. The sample consists of about 280,000 clones, 70% to 90% of them appearing once. The specimen was PBMCs. Receptor source: a woman under 30 in good health and CMV-seronegative.

The chain combines TRBV1 with TRBJ2-7; the table assigns TRBD2, which was not confirmed against the DNA. TRBV1 is recorded as a pseudogene. CDR3 length: 15 residues. CDR3 sequence reads: CTSSQASGRAREQYF. The CDR3 DNA reads TGCACCAGCAGCCAAGCTAGCGGGAGGGCCCGCGAGCAGTACTTC.

The chain links TRBV13 to TRBJ2-7; 8 positions agree with TRBD1. This CDR3 spans 14 amino acids. After removal of 6 bases from V and 5 bases from J, the junction contained 9 bases not matched to a gene. CDR1 is PRHDT, CDR2 FYEKMQ, per germline (reference sequence). CDR3 sequence: CASRVRTGHHEQYF. CDR3 DNA: TGTGCCAGCAGGGTCCGGACAGGGCACCACGAGCAGTACTTC.

V is TRBV2 and J is TRBJ2-2; TRBD2 matches 9 bases. Germline V CDR1 and CDR2: SNHLY, FYNNEI. The CDR3 spans 17 residues. J lost 4 bases, V lost 5 bases, and 11 bases had no gene match. For the CDR3, the DNA is TGTGCCAGCAGTCGTTCGCTAGCGGGACGTATCACCGGGGAGCTGTTTTTT. Translated: CASSRSLAGRITGELFF.

The chain couples TRBV6-5 to TRBJ2-3, with D tentatively TRBD1 (5 bases). Germline CDR1 is MNHEY and CDR2 is SVGAGI. Trimming pared 0 bases from V and 4 bases from J, leaving 11 bases between. The CDR3 consists of 15 residues. The CDR3 sequence: CASSYSGLVSDTQYF. The CDR3 DNA follows: TGTGCCAGCAGTTACTCGGGGCTCGTTTCAGATACGCAGTATTTT.

This clone turned up a few times. The chain recombines TRBV6-1 with TRBJ1-6; D is perhaps TRBD1 (6 bases). Per germline, CDR1 MNHNS and CDR2 SASEGT. Trimming pared 7 bases from V and 7 bases from J, leaving 17 bases between. CDR3 length: 15 residues. CDR3: CASILDRPGNSPLHF. For the CDR3, the DNA is TGTGCCAGCATCCTAGACAGGCCGGGAAATTCACCCCTCCACTTT.

This clone was detected only once. The genes are TRBV28 and TRBJ1-2; TRBD1 matches at 9 bases. Germline trimming cut 5 bases from V and 8 bases from J; bases unmatched to any gene: 18. CDR1 and CDR2 (germline): MDHEN, SYDVKM. The CDR3 is 17 residues long. The CDR3 DNA reads TGTGCCAGCAGTCTTACCCTCCCCGGGACAGGGCCAGAGGGCTACACCTTC. This gives the protein CASSLTLPGTGPEGYTF.

The chain joins TRBV19 to TRBJ2-3; 14 nucleotides match TRBD2. Germline V gives CDR1 LNHDA, CDR2 SQIVND (reference sequence). V shed 7 bases, J shed 4 bases, and the junction held 10 bases outside the gene matches. This CDR3 comprises 17 residues. Here the CDR3 reads CASIKTSGGAWPDTQYF. CDR3 in DNA: TGTGCCAGTATCAAGACTAGCGGGGGGGCCTGGCCAGATACGCAGTATTTT. The whole variable domain, filled in from reference TRBV19 and TRBJ2-3, reads DGGITQSPKYLFRKEGQNVTLSCEQNLNHDAMYWYRQDPGQGLRLIYYSQIVNDFQKGDIAEGYSVSREKKESFPLTVTSAQKNPTAFYLCASIKTSGGAWPDTQYFGPGTRLTVL.

The chain couples TRBV27 to TRBJ2-7; 7 positions agree with TRBD2. V shed 1 base, J shed 3 bases, and the junction held 6 bases outside the gene matches. This CDR3 is built from 15 residues. In germline, CDR1 is MNHEY, CDR2 SMNVEV (reference sequence). Written as DNA, the CDR3 is TGTGCCAGCAGTTTATTTCGGGCGGGGGTCTACGAGCAGTACTTC. Its translation is CASSLFRAGVYEQYF.

This clone was counted once. V is TRBV4-3 and J is TRBJ1-6, with unresolved D. Germline CDR1 and CDR2: LGHNA and YSLEER. Trimming shortened V by 0 bases and J by 10 bases, and 13 bases separated the two germline ends. CDR3 length: 15 residues. The chain's CDR3 is CASSQDIEGGSPLHF. In DNA, the CDR3 is TGCGCCAGCAGCCAAGATATAGAGGGAGGCTCACCCCTCCACTTT.

V is TRBV29-1 and J is TRBJ1-1; 8 bases fit TRBD1. The V gene's germline CDR1 is SQVTM and CDR2 ANQGSEA. V was clipped by 4 bases and J by 3 bases; unmatched bases: 4. The CDR3 has 13 amino acids. The CDR3 sequence is CSVGSTGDTEAFF. The CDR3 nucleotides read TGCAGCGTTGGATCGACAGGGGACACTGAAGCTTTCTTT.

The chain recombines TRBV28 with TRBJ1-5, with 7 bases fitting TRBD1. The germline V gene has CDR1 MDHEN and CDR2 SYDVKM. The CDR3 spans 14 residues. V was clipped by 7 bases and J by 5 bases; unmatched bases: 8. CDR3 loop: CASTEGADYQPQHF. The CDR3 nucleotides are TGTGCCAGCACGGAGGGGGCGGACTATCAGCCCCAGCATTTT. The variable domain in full, completed from reference TRBV28 and TRBJ1-5, reads DVKVTQSSRYLVKRTGEKVFLECVQDMDHENMFWYRQDPGLGLRLIYFSYDVKMKEKGDIPEGYSVSREKKERFSLILESASTNQTSMYLCASTEGADYQPQHFGDGTRLSIL.

The count of this clone is one. The chain links TRBV28 to TRBJ1-1; 7 positions match TRBD1. J was trimmed by 2 bases and V by 8 bases; bases with no gene match: 8. CDR1 is MDHEN, CDR2 SYDVKM, per germline. The length of the CDR3 is 14 residues. DNA of the CDR3: TGTGCCAGCCAAGGGGGCGCTACTAACACTGAAGCTTTCTTT. Residues: CASQGGATNTEAFF.